This entry lists 26 T cell receptor beta chains sequenced from one sample in a study of a mutant IDH1 vaccine in newly diagnosed glioma. This sample's time point: baseline, week 1 (first vaccination visit). Documented treatment: pre-vaccination baseline after standard-of-care therapy. Using immunoSEQ multiplex PCR, the repertoire was profiled, and TCRdb retains in-frame clones only, with some absent. This sample has about 33,000 clones, with about 88% found just once. This specimen consisted of PBMCs, obtained from a glioma patient treated with radiotherapy, temozolomide or both. All receptors come from a woman in her thirties or forties with glioma.

The CDR3 protein is CASRPATDSYNEQFF. The CDR3 coding sequence is TGTGCCAGCAGGCCGGCGACAGACTCCTACAATGAGCAGTTCTTC. This chain joins TRBV6-1 and TRBJ2-1; D possibly corresponds to TRBD1 (5 bases). The V end was cut by 6 bases, the J end by 0 bases, with 12 bases between. This CDR3 has 15 residues. In germline, CDR1 is MNHNS, CDR2 SASEGT.

The V and J genes are TRBV19 and TRBJ1-5; D ambiguous. The CDR3 loop spans 14 amino acids. In germline, CDR1 is LNHDA, CDR2 SQIVND (reference sequence). V lost 6 bases and J lost 6, with 15 bases in between. CDR3 in amino acids: CASRVRVGIQPQHF. CDR3 sequence (DNA): TGTGCCAGTAGGGTCCGGGTAGGGATTCAGCCCCAGCATTTT.

This clone has only a few counts. The CDR3 nucleotides are TGCGCCAGCAGCCAAGAGTCCGGACAGAGCTATGGCTACACCTTC. Residues: CASSQESGQSYGYTF. The V and J genes are TRBV4-3 and TRBJ1-2; D is possibly TRBD1 (6 bases). Germline V lookup: CDR1 LGHNA, CDR2 YSLEER. This CDR3 comprises 15 residues. Trimming left V 0 bases short and J 4 bases short, with 12 bases between.

The chain uses TRBV30 and TRBJ2-5; the D is unclear. Germline V gives CDR1 GTSNPN, CDR2 SVGIG (reference sequence). CDR3 length: 15 amino acids. Trimming removed 0 bases from V and 2 bases from J, with 13 bases in between. The CDR3 sequence: CAWSVMATPQETQYF. CDR3 bases: TGTGCCTGGAGTGTTATGGCGACCCCACAAGAGACCCAGTACTTC.

Concerning this clone: Different DNA sequences within this sample yield the same CDR3. The chain links TRBV29-1 to TRBJ2-7, with TRBD1 identical over 11 bases. The CDR3 is 15 residues long. Per germline, CDR1 SQVTM and CDR2 ANQGSEA. The J segment lost 3 bases and the V segment lost 0 bases, leaving 4 bases of the junction unmatched. The CDR3 DNA is TGCAGCGTTGAAGATCGGGACAGGGGGTTCTACGAGCAGTACTTC. Translation gives CSVEDRDRGFYEQYF.

The J gene is TRBJ2-7, the V gene TRBV2; D call uncertain. Germline V gene lookup returns CDR1 SNHLY and CDR2 FYNNEI. The CDR3 has 12 amino acids. The germline V and J ends were trimmed by 5 bases and 3 bases, with 8 bases remaining between them. The CDR3 DNA reads TGTGCCAGCAGTCACCGGATCTACGAGCAGTACTTC. Its translation is CASSHRIYEQYF. Looking up the rest from reference TRBV2 and TRBJ2-7 gives the full variable domain: EPEVTQTPSHQVTQMGQEVILRCVPISNHLYFYWYRQILGQKVEFLVSFYNNEISEKSEIFDDQFSVERPDGSNFTLKIRSTKLEDSAMYFCASSHRIYEQYFGPGTRLTVT.

The rearrangement links TRBV2 to TRBJ1-5; D is uncertain. The CDR3 length is 16 residues. Trimming took 6 bases from V and 0 from J, leaving 15 bases between them. Germline values: CDR1 SNHLY, CDR2 FYNNEI. CDR3 protein: CASRAPGAHSNQPQHF. The DNA for the CDR3 is TGTGCCAGCAGAGCCCCGGGAGCCCATAGCAATCAGCCCCAGCATTTT.

The chain employs TRBV6-6 and TRBJ1-1; D is unclear. Germline CDR1 and CDR2: MNHNY and SVGAGI (reference sequence). The CDR3 is made up of 11 amino acids. V lost 5 bases and J 3 bases, leaving 4 bases between the germline ends. CDR3 residues: CASSQDTEAFF. The CDR3, as DNA: TGTGCCAGCAGTCAGGACACTGAAGCTTTCTTT.

The chain recombines TRBV7-9 with TRBJ2-7; TRBD1 aligns across 9 bases. Germline assignment: CDR1 SEHNR and CDR2 FQNEAQ (reference sequence). J was trimmed by 2 bases and V by 5 bases; bases with no gene match: 7. The CDR3 has 15 residues. The CDR3 sequence is CASSNRDRATYEQYF. CDR3 DNA sequence: TGTGCCAGCAGCAACCGGGACAGGGCAACCTACGAGCAGTACTTC. The whole variable domain, remainder taken from reference TRBV7-9 and TRBJ2-7, is DTGVSQNPRHKITKRGQNVTFRCDPISEHNRLYWYRQTLGQGPEFLTYFQNEAQLEKSRLLSDRFSAERPKGSFSTLEIQRTEQGDSAMYLCASSNRDRATYEQYFGPGTRLTVT.

This rearrangement joins TRBV6-5 to TRBJ2-5; the D gene is possibly TRBD2 (6 bases). Per germline, CDR1 MNHEY and CDR2 SVGAGI. The V gene lost 1 base and the J gene lost 7 bases, with 10 bases spanning the gap. The CDR3 consists of 13 residues. Here the CDR3 reads CASSYLAGLTQYF. The CDR3 region has the DNA TGTGCCAGCAGTTACTTGGCGGGACTGACCCAGTACTTC.

This clone was counted only a few times. V is TRBV9 and J is TRBJ1-4; no definite D call. The length of the CDR3 is 14 residues. Germline V CDR1 and CDR2: SGDLS, YYNGEE. Deletions cut 3 bases from V and 8 bases from J, with 14 bases between. The DNA of the CDR3 is TGTGCCAGCAGCGCCTTCGGGAAGGGCGAAAAACTGTTTTTT. Translation: CASSAFGKGEKLFF.

This chain joins TRBV29-1 and TRBJ1-2; D remains unclear. Trimming shortened V by 6 bases and J by 4 bases, and 9 bases separated the two germline ends. Germline values: CDR1 SQVTM, CDR2 ANQGSEA. The CDR3 contains 11 residues. The CDR3 nucleotides are TGCAGCGTGGTGGACTTCTATGGCTACACCTTC. Protein: CSVVDFYGYTF.

The chain recombines TRBV7-2 with TRBJ2-1, with TRBD2 matching 7 bases. The germline CDR1 and CDR2 sequences are SGHTA and FQGNSA. CDR3 size: 15 residues. Trimming removed 5 bases from V and 10 bases from J; junction bases left unmatched: 14. The CDR3 coding sequence is TGTGCCAGCAGCCCGAGAAAAGCGGGAACGGCCGAGCAGTTCTTC. It translates to CASSPRKAGTAEQFF.

The gene calls are TRBV5-1 and TRBJ2-7, with 11 bases fitting TRBD2. V gave up 10 bases and J gave up 3 bases; unmatched junction bases: 30. The CDR3 has 21 residues. Germline V lookup: CDR1 SGHRS, CDR2 YFSETQ. CDR3 DNA sequence: TGCGCCGGAGGAAGAGGACCGGCGACATTTATAGCGGGAGGGCCCCTCTACGAGCAGTACTTC. Translation: CAGGRGPATFIAGGPLYEQYF.

The chain recombines TRBV19 with TRBJ1-2; 7 bases line up with TRBD1. The CDR3 runs to 15 residues. V shed 4 bases and J 5 bases; nucleotides not matched to a gene: 10. Germline V gives CDR1 LNHDA, CDR2 SQIVND (reference sequence). CDR3 in amino acids: CASSSRAGGEYGYTF. The CDR3 DNA reads as TGTGCCAGTAGTAGTCGGGCAGGGGGAGAGTATGGCTACACCTTC.

The chain employs TRBV5-1 and TRBJ1-1; TRBD1 aligns across 7 bases. Looked up from germline, CDR1 is SGHRS and CDR2 is YFSETQ. CDR3 length: 16 residues. Trimming cost V 0 bases and J 1 base; bases outside gene matches: 6. The CDR3 DNA reads as TGCGCCAGCAGCTTGGCCTCGACAGGGCAGAACACTGAAGCTTTCTTT. Protein sequence: CASSLASTGQNTEAFF. Full variable domain (missing parts from reference TRBV5-1 and TRBJ1-1): KAGVTQTPRYLIKTRGQQVTLSCSPISGHRSVSWYQQTPGQGLQFLFEYFSETQRNKGNFPGRFSGRQFSNSRSEMNVSTLELGDSALYLCASSLASTGQNTEAFFGQGTRLTVV.

This chain links TRBV4-1 with TRBJ1-1, with a weak D call TRBD1 (6 bases). CDR1 is MGHRA and CDR2 is YSYEKL in the germline V gene. This CDR3 comprises 15 residues. Trimming cost V 4 bases and J 0 bases, with 12 bases left between them. The CDR3 reads CASSPTGGLNTEAFF. DNA of the CDR3: TGCGCCAGCAGCCCCACGGGGGGCTTGAACACTGAAGCTTTCTTT.

The J gene is TRBJ2-6, the V gene TRBV19, with D perhaps TRBD1 (7 bases). This CDR3 spans 17 amino acids. The ends were cut back, 7 bases at V and 1 base at J, with 17 bases in the middle. Per the germline V gene, CDR1 is LNHDA and CDR2 is SQIVND (reference sequence). CDR3 nucleotides: TGTGCCAGTATCCCCGCGACAGGGACTTCTGGGGCCAACGTCCTGACTTTC. This encodes CASIPATGTSGANVLTF.

The chain combines TRBV4-3 with TRBJ1-1; D unclear. This CDR3 spans 16 amino acids. V dropped 0 bases and J dropped 0 bases, with 11 bases sitting between them. The germline V gene has CDR1 LGHNA and CDR2 YSLEER. CDR3 DNA: TGCGCCAGCAGCCAAGATTTATTCCAAATGAACACTGAAGCTTTCTTT. Translation: CASSQDLFQMNTEAFF.

V gene TRBV6-5 combines with J gene TRBJ1-1; D remains ambiguous. The germline V and J ends were trimmed by 6 bases and 3 bases, with 8 bases remaining between them. The CDR3 is made up of 12 amino acids. From germline, CDR1 is MNHEY and CDR2 SVGAGI. CDR3: CASRGWDTEAFF. DNA of the CDR3: TGTGCCAGCAGAGGGTGGGACACTGAAGCTTTCTTT.

The V gene is TRBV7-6, the J gene TRBJ2-2; perhaps TRBD2 as D (5 bases). V lost 2 bases to trimming and J lost 3 bases, with 13 bases between them. From germline, CDR1 is SGHVS and CDR2 FNYEAQ. CDR3 length: 16 residues. The CDR3 coding sequence is TGTGCCAGCAGCTTAAACCCAGGCGGGTACACCGGGGAGCTGTTTTTT. Translated: CASSLNPGGYTGELFF.

V and J are TRBV5-1 and TRBJ2-3, with a tentative D call TRBD1 (6 bases). V was trimmed by 0 bases and J by 0 bases, leaving 26 bases between them. Germline CDR1 is SGHRS and CDR2 is YFSETQ. The length of the CDR3 is 21 residues. Here the CDR3 DNA reads TGCGCCAGCAGCTTGGTGCCGGGACGGGACAATCCCTGGACTAGCACAGATACGCAGTATTTT. Its protein product is CASSLVPGRDNPWTSTDTQYF.

This chain links TRBV4-2 with TRBJ1-6; D uncertain. CDR1 and CDR2 from the germline V gene are LGHNA and YNFKEQ. The V and J ends lost 2 bases and 7 bases respectively, with 12 bases between them. The CDR3 extends over 15 amino acids. The CDR3 DNA is TGTGCCAGCAGCCAACAACTCACTCCGAATTCACCCCTCCACTTT. It specifies CASSQQLTPNSPLHF.

V and J are TRBV7-9 and TRBJ1-1; no firm D call. CDR1 and CDR2 (germline): SEHNR, FQNEAQ (reference sequence). V gave up 6 bases and J gave up 1 base, with 6 bases separating them. The CDR3 is made up of 12 amino acids. The CDR3 is CASSIGNTEAFF. The CDR3 DNA is TGTGCCAGCAGTATAGGGAACACTGAAGCTTTCTTT.

The chain uses TRBV2 and TRBJ2-7; D perhaps matches TRBD2 (5 bases). Trimming removed 2 bases at V and 6 bases at J, with 11 bases between. CDR3 length equals 13 residues. CDR1 is SNHLY, CDR2 FYNNEI, per germline. This CDR3 is CASSEFEGSEQYF. CDR3 in DNA: TGTGCCAGCAGTGAATTTGAGGGTTCCGAGCAGTACTTC.

The chain couples TRBV14 to TRBJ2-7; TRBD1 matches 7 bases. V lost 2 bases, J lost 3 bases, and 1 base stayed unmatched. The germline CDR1 and CDR2 sequences are SGHDN and FVKESK. The CDR3 extends over 13 amino acids. CDR3 sequence (DNA): TGTGCCAGCAGCCAATCAGGGGGCTACGAGCAGTACTTC. Encoded protein: CASSQSGGYEQYF.